The source of this T cell receptor (beta chain) is a study of blood T cell repertoires in COVID-19. The overall study: The study drew acute and convalescent COVID-19 samples from the United States, Italy and Spain.

The CDR3 has 17 amino acids. Per the germline V gene, CDR1 is LNHDA and CDR2 is SQIVND (reference sequence). Trimming removed 0 bases from V and 7 bases from J; junction bases left unmatched: 12. Clones were sequenced by immunoSEQ multiplex PCR, and TCRdb holds only the in-frame ones, with some missing. The sample records about 110,000 clones, roughly 85% being singletons. V and J are TRBV19 and TRBJ2-1; 7 nucleotides match TRBD2. The sequence came from a man in his forties with acute or convalescent COVID-19. Source material: peripheral blood. The CDR3: CASSIDHGLGRANEQFF. Written as DNA, the CDR3 is TGTGCCAGTAGTATAGATCATGGACTAGGGAGAGCGAATGAGCAGTTCTTC. The full variable domain, its missing parts supplied by reference TRBV19 and TRBJ2-1, is DGGITQSPKYLFRKEGQNVTLSCEQNLNHDAMYWYRQDPGQGLRLIYYSQIVNDFQKGDIAEGYSVSREKKESFPLTVTSAQKNPTAFYLCASSIDHGLGRANEQFFGPGTRLTVL.